The T cell receptor (beta chain) under discussion was sequenced for a study of T-cell memory formation after mild COVID-19. Overall study: TCR clusters largely stayed donor specific.

Study-level results: Clones that contracted from day 15 to 85 were balanced CD4/CD8, while later expanders leaned CD4+.

MiXCR, applied by TCRdb to the 5' RACE reads, yields one record per CDR3 protein. The table has roughly 300,000 distinct CDR3 sequences, 8% to 10% seen once; the top ten hold less than 25%. Details on this clonotype: Its antigen is undetermined.

This CDR3 comprises 15 residues. The germline V gene encodes CDR1 MNHEY and CDR2 SVGAGI. Trimming cost V 4 bases and J 7 bases; bases outside gene matches: 8. The chain recombines TRBV6-5 with TRBJ2-1, with 9 bases matching TRBD2. Sequencing was carried out using PBMCs or a T cell subset sorted from them (not recorded which). The source of this sequence is a man aged 18 to 30 who had mild COVID-19 (a few samples of this study predate the infection). Cell type and time point are not known. The CDR3 sequence is CASSSGTSLVNEQFF. The CDR3 coding sequence is TGTGCCAGCAGTTCCGGGACTAGCTTGGTAAATGAGCAGTTCTTC.